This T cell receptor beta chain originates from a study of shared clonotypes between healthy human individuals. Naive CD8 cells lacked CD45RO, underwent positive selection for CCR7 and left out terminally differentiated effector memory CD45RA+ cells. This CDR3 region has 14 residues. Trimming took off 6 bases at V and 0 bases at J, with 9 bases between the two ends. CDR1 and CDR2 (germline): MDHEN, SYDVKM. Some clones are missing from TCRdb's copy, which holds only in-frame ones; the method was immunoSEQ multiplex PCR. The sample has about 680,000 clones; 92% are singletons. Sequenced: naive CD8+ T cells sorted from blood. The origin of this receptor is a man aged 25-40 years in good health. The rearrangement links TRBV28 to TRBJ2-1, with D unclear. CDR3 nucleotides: TGTGCCAGCAGAACCGAAACCTCCTACAATGAGCAGTTCTTC. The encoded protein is CASRTETSYNEQFF.